The entry below gives a single TCR beta chain sequence along with its context. What antigen it recognizes has not been identified. Per-base qualities were not stored, and no clone one base away is much larger. The data originate from a study of blood T cell repertoires in COVID-19 (dated by TCRdb to about 2020). Background for the entire study: Samples from collaborators originated in the United States, Italy and Spain and spanned both the acute and convalescent phases of COVID-19. The material from the prospective study consisted of cDNA or gDNA derived from T cells, B-cell-depleted T cells, or PBMCs. Deeply sampled blood TCRbeta repertoires from subjects exposed to, actively infected with, or recovered from COVID-19 were included in the dataset. A freely available public database, intended as a resource for researchers studying the immune response to SARS-CoV-2, is where the repertoires were released. Samples came from the ongoing ImmuneRACE study (first 160 participants) plus 1,254 subjects from 6 global collaborators. A de-identified subject ID, COVID-19 status, age in years and sex were almost always included in the sample metadata. Where HLA class I and class II types were available, the types were taken from metadata supplied by the sample provider, not from assay-based typing.

TCRbeta CDR3 regions were amplified from genomic DNA using the immunoSEQ Assay, a bias-controlled multiplex PCR. The study's processing was this. Nucleated cell counts per sample were estimated from amplification of reference gene primers within the assay. Sequence reads were collapsed and filtered to measure the absolute abundance of every unique TCRbeta CDR3 rearrangement. For each sample, productive Simpson clonality was calculated as the square root of Simpson's diversity index across productive rearrangements. As stored in TCRdb, this immuneACCESS dataset retains in-frame rearrangements with V and J assigned. A fraction of the clones does not appear; measured against another copy, unresolved V genes explain less than half of the discrepancy, and the remainder lacks a known reason. D and trimming come from the DNA, and the V and J calls and clone size come from that table. This sample gives over 130,000 clones in total; about four fifths of them show up just once. The ten most abundant clones make up 3% to 3.5% of the sample.

Enrolling through a virtual design, the prospective study's participants ranged in age from roughly 18 to 90 years and lived across roughly 24 United States geographic areas. In the prospective study, cohorts were assigned on the basis of participant-reported clinical history obtained from a screening survey and a study questionnaire. In the prospective study, mobile phlebotomists collected whole blood, serum and a nasopharyngeal or oropharyngeal swab from each participant. Prospective study participants could optionally give additional blood draws and questionnaires over a roughly two-month period. Before DNA extraction, blood samples from the prospective study were shipped at room temperature or frozen. Taken from cysteine to phenylalanine, the CDR3 has 15 residues. Only the CDR3 DNA is retained, 45 bases long and in frame from the first base. Via the germline V gene (reference sequence), CDR1 is SGHNT and CDR2 YYREEE. V loses 0 bases of germline sequence and J loses 1 base, and the interval between the two ends is 8 bases.

Study-wide findings and limitations: How much clinical and demographic metadata was included differed by source and by participant, and the metadata was provided uncurated.

The clonotype was recovered from a woman in her forties or fifties with acute COVID-19. The sequenced sample consisted of PBMCs or T cells enriched from blood (not recorded which). The V gene is TRBV5-4 and the J gene is TRBJ2-4, with no confident D gene call. The DNA reads as follows: TGTGCCAGCAGCTTGGCGGGTGGCGCCAAAAACATTCAGTACTTC. This gives the protein CASSLAGGAKNIQYF. Outside the CDR3, residues come from the reference TRBV5-4 and TRBJ2-4 proteins, so the full variable domain is: ETGVTQSPTHLIKTRGQQVTLRCSSQSGHNTVSWYQQALGQGPQFIFQYYREEENGRGNFPPRFSGLQFPNYSSELNVNALELDDSALYLCASSLAGGAKNIQYFGAGTRLSVL.